This T cell receptor beta chain was retrieved from a study of blood T cell repertoires in COVID-19. The wider study: Acute and convalescent COVID-19 specimens originated in the United States, Italy and Spain.

Trimming stripped 0 bases from V and 2 bases from J, with 19 bases between. The CDR3 covers 18 residues. Germline CDR1 reads LNHNV; CDR2 reads YYDKDF (reference sequence). Researchers sorted participants into cohorts using their self-reported clinical history. As processed by the authors: Cell counts per sample came from amplifying reference gene primers. Sequencing was performed with immunoSEQ multiplex PCR; in TCRdb, only in-frame clones are kept and a portion is missing. That table furnishes V, J and clone size, whereas the DNA furnished D and trimming. This table has approximately 280,000 clones, roughly nine tenths appearing once.

Sequencing was performed on PBMCs or T cells enriched from blood (not recorded which). The sequence was obtained from a woman in her forties who had recovered from COVID-19. J is TRBJ2-5 and V is TRBV15, with D possibly TRBD2 on 6 matching bases. For the CDR3, the DNA is TGTGCCACCAGCAGAGATCTTACGGGACTTAGTGGGCAAGAGACCCAGTACTTC. Translated: CATSRDLTGLSGQETQYF. Using reference TRBV15 and TRBJ2-5 for the parts outside the CDR3, the full variable domain is DAMVIQNPRYQVTQFGKPVTLSCSQTLNHNVMYWYQQKSSQAPKLLFHYYDKDFNNEADTPDNFQSRRPNTSFCFLDIRSPGLGDTAMYLCATSRDLTGLSGQETQYFGPGTRLLVL.